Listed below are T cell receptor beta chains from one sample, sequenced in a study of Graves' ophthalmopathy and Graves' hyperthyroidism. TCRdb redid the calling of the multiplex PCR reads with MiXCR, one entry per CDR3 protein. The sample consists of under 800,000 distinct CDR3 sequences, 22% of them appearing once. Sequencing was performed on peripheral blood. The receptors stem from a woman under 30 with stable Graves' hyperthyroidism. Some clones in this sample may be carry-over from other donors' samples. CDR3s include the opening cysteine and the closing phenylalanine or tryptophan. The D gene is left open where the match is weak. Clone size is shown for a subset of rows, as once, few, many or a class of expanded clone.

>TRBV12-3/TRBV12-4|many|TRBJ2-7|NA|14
TGTGCCAGCAGTTCGGACAGCCAATCCTACGAGCAGTACTTC
CASSSDSQSYEQYF
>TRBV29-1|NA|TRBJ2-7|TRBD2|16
TGCAGCGTCAGGGGGCTAGCGGGAGGGCCTGCCTACGAGCAGTACTTC
CSVRGLAGGPAYEQYF
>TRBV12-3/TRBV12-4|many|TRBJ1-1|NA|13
TGTGCCAGCAGTTTCACACGGGGTCTAGCGGCTTTCTTT
CASSFTRGLAAFF
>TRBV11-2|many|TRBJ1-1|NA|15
TGTGCCAGCAGGAACTCCGGGACACAGAACACTGAAGCTTTCTTT
CASRNSGTQNTEAFF
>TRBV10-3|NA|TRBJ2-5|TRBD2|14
TGTGCCATACGGACTAGCGGGACCCAAGAGACCCAGTACTTC
CAIRTSGTQETQYF
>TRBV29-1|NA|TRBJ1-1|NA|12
TGCGTCGTAGGTGGGGGCCAAATTGAAGCTTTCTTT
CVVGGGQIEAFF
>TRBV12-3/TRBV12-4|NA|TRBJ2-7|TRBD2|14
TGTGCCAGCAGTCGAGCGGGGGGTTACTACGAGCAGTACTTC
CASSRAGGYYEQYF
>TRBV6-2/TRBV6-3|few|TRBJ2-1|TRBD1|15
TGTGCCAGCAGTCTTGACAGGGCAATCTACAATGAGCAGTTCTTC
CASSLDRAIYNEQFF
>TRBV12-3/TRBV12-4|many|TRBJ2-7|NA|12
TGTGCCAGCAACGGGGGCGTGGGGGAGCAGTACTTC
CASNGGVGEQYF
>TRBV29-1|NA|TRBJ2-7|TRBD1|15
TGCAGCGTTGAAGGGACAGGCCGGAGCTCCTACGAGCAGTACTTC
CSVEGTGRSSYEQYF
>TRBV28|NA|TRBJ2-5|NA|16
TGTGCCAGCAGTTTATTCCACCGGGACTGGCAAGAGACCCAGTACTTC
CASSLFHRDWQETQYF
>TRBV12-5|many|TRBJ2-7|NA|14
TGTGCTAGCAAGCCTGGGCAAAGCTCCTACGAGCAGTACTTC
CASKPGQSSYEQYF
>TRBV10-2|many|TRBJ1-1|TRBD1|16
TGCGCCAGCAGTCACGGGCAGGACAGGGGGTACACTGAAGCTTTCTTT
CASSHGQDRGYTEAFF
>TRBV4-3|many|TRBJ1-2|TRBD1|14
TGCGCCAGCAGCCTACAGGGGGCGCGAGATGGCTACACCTTC
CASSLQGARDGYTF
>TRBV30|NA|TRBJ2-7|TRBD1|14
TGTGCCTGGACAAGACAGGGGGACTCCTACGAGCAGTACTTC
CAWTRQGDSYEQYF
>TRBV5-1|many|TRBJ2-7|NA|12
TGCGCCAGCTGGGGGTTTCCCTACGAGCAGTACTTC
CASWGFPYEQYF
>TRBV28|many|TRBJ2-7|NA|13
TGTGCCAGCGGGTTGACAGGAGCCTACGAGCAGTACTTC
CASGLTGAYEQYF
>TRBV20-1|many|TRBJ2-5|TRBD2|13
TGCAGTGTTCAAAGGACTAGCCAAGAGACCCAGTACTTC
CSVQRTSQETQYF
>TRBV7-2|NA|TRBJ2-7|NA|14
TGTGCCAGCAGCTTAGCCCGTCGGGGCGGCGAGCAGTACTTC
CASSLARRGGEQYF
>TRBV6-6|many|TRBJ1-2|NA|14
TGTGCCAGCAGTCAGGGTGATGAGGGCTATGGCTACACCTTC
CASSQGDEGYGYTF
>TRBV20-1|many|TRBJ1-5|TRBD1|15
TGCAGTGCCCTCAAGGAGGCAGGGGGTTATCAGCCCCAGCATTTT
CSALKEAGGYQPQHF
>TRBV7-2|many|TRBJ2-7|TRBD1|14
TGTGCCAGCAGCTTGGGACAGGGTATCTACGAGCAGTACTTC
CASSLGQGIYEQYF
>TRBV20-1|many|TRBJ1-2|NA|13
TGCAGTGCTAGAATAACAGGAAGCTATGGCTACACCTTC
CSARITGSYGYTF
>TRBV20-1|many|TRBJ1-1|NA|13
TGCAGTGCTCGAGCCCCGCCCAAAACTGAAGCTTTCTTT
CSARAPPKTEAFF
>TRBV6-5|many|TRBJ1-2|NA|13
TGTGCCAGCAGCGCCGGGACGGATTATGGCTACACCTTC
CASSAGTDYGYTF
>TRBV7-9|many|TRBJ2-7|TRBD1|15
TGTGCCAGCAGCTTAAACCGGGACAGAGTCTACGAGCAGTACTTC
CASSLNRDRVYEQYF
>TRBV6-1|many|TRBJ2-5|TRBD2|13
TGTGCCAGCAGTCAGAGCGGGGTTGAGACCCAGTACTTC
CASSQSGVETQYF
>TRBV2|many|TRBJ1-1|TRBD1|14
TGTGCCAGCAGCACAGGGGAGATGAGGGCTGAAGCTTTCTTT
CASSTGEMRAEAFF
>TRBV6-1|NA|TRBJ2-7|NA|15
TGTGCCAGCAGATCCGCGGGGTGGAGCTCCTACGAGCAGTACTTC
CASRSAGWSSYEQYF
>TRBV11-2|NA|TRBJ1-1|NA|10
TGTGCCAGCAGCCCCCCGGGAACCTTCTTT
CASSPPGTFF
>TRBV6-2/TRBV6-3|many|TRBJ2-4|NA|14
TGTGCCAGCAGACGGGACGCCGCCAAAAACATTCAGTACTTC
CASRRDAAKNIQYF
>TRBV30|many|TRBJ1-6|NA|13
TGTGCCTGGAGGCAGGGAGCTAATTCACCCCTCCACTTT
CAWRQGANSPLHF
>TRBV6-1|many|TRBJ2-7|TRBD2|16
TGTGCCAGCAGCCGGACCGGACTAGCCCCTAACGACGAGCAGTACTTC
CASSRTGLAPNDEQYF
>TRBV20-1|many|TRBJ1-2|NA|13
TGCAGTGCTAGCACGGAAGGCCTAACGAGCTACACCTTC
CSASTEGLTSYTF
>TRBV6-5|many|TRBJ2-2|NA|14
TGTGCCAGCACTTTTCTCAGAGAAAGCGGGGAGCTGTTTTTT
CASTFLRESGELFF
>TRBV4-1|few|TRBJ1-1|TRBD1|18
TGCGCCAGCAGCCAAACCTTAAAAATGACAGGGGGAAACACTGAAGCTTTCTTT
CASSQTLKMTGGNTEAFF
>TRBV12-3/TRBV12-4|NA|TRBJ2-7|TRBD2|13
TGTGCCAGCAGTTCGGGACTAGCTTTGGCGCAGTACTTC
CASSSGLALAQYF
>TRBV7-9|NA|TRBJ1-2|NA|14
TGTGCCAGCAGCCCCTACGAGGAACACTATGGCTACACCTTC
CASSPYEEHYGYTF
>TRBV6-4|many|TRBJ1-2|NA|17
TGTGCCAGCAAACCCTCGTTCCGGGAGAGAGCTAACTATGGCTACACCTTC
CASKPSFRERANYGYTF
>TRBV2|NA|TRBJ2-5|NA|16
TGTGCCAGCAGTGAAGCGGAGCAGGGGGGACAGGAGACCCAGTACTTC
CASSEAEQGGQETQYF
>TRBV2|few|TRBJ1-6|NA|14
TGTGCCAGCGCTGTTGTAGGGAGCAAGTCACCCCTCCACTTT
CASAVVGSKSPLHF
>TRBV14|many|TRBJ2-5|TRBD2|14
TGTGCCAGCAGCCAACTTGGCGGGAGGGAGACCCAGTACTTC
CASSQLGGRETQYF
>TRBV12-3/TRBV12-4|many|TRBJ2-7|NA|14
TGTGCCAGCAGTTTGGGCAGGCGGGTTGGGGAGCAGTACTTC
CASSLGRRVGEQYF
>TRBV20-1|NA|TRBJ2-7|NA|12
TGCAGTGCTCCTCCGAGGGTTTGGGGGCAGTACTTC
CSAPPRVWGQYF
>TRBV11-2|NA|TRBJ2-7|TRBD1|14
TGTGCCAGCAGCTTACAAGGGGGCGGTTACGAGCAGTACTTC
CASSLQGGGYEQYF
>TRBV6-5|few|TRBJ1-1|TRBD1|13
TGTGCCAGCAGTTACCCTGGACAGGATAAAGCTTTCTTT
CASSYPGQDKAFF
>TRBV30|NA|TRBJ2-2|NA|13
TGTGCCTGGAGACTAGGATATACCGGGGAGCTGTTTTTT
CAWRLGYTGELFF
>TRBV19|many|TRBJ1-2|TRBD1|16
TGTGCCAGTAGTCTCCGGACAGGGGCCCGAGAATATGGCTACACCTTC
CASSLRTGAREYGYTF
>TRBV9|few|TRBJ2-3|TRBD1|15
TGTGCCAGCAGCGCTAGGACAGGGGGCACAGATACGCAGTATTTT
CASSARTGGTDTQYF